This T cell receptor beta chain comes out of a study of T cell changes during pregnancy in multiple sclerosis. Some clones are missing from TCRdb's copy, which holds only in-frame ones; the method was immunoSEQ multiplex PCR. This table has around 80,000 clones, 94% appearing once. In the case of this clone: This could be a read error, since a much larger clone is one nucleotide away. Different DNA sequences within this sample yield the same CDR3.

Germline V gives CDR1 SGDLS, CDR2 YYNGEE. V shed 0 bases, J shed 1 base, and the junction held 1 base outside the gene matches. The CDR3 extends over 15 amino acids. The chain joins TRBV9 to TRBJ2-3; 8 positions match TRBD2. The sample here was peripheral blood, taken in the second trimester of pregnancy. This receptor was obtained from a female donor in good health, enrolled as a control in a pregnancy study. CDR3 nucleotide sequence: TGTGCCAGCAGCGTAGCGGGAGGGGGCACAGATACGCAGTATTTT. Amino acids: CASSVAGGGTDTQYF.